This T cell receptor (delta chain) is from a study of Vδ1+ human thymocytes. Findings and limits, study-wide: Highly polyclonal TRG and TRD repertoires with Gaussian CDR3 length distributions appeared in thymus.

Sequences come from RNA converted to cDNA by reverse transcription. Multiplex PCR used pooled V-gene forward primers and a constant-region reverse primer to amplify CDR3s. TCRdb re-called clones from the multiplex PCR reads using CATT. The sample carries about 54,000 delta-chain clones, more than 15% recorded once. Trimming shortened V by 0 bases and J by 0 bases, and 23 bases separated the two germline ends. Germline V gives CDR1 TSWWSYY, CDR2 QGS. This CDR3 is built from 20 residues. This clone was observed a few times. The target antigen is unknown. Sequencing was carried out using Vdelta1+ gamma-delta thymocytes from the thymus. Specified subset: FACS-sorted CD3+ TCRalphabeta- TCRVdelta1+ TCRVdelta2- thymocytes. This chain links TRDV1 with TRDJ1; weak D call: TRDD3 (6 bases). This clonotype was obtained from a boy younger than two who had congenital heart surgery. Here the CDR3 reads CALGELQGPMGIPYTDKLIF. As DNA, the CDR3 is TGTGCTCTTGGGGAACTACAAGGTCCCATGGGGATCCCGTACACCGATAAACTCATCTTT.